The 21 T cell receptor beta chains presented below share a single source sample, sequenced in a study of beta chain features in type 1 diabetes. Findings of the study overall: Moderate but significant shortening of TCRB CDR3s was recorded in all four CD4+ subsets from Type 1 diabetes patients.

Expressed TCRB transcripts were sequenced because the isolated RNA had all been reverse transcribed beforehand. The repertoire was sequenced with immunoSEQ multiplex PCR; TCRdb's copy has only in-frame clones and lacks some. Of some 130,000 clones in the sample, roughly 10% were seen once. Their antigens remain unidentified. The specimen was central memory CD4+ T cells from blood. The receptors come from a man aged 25 to 45 with type 1 diabetes.

The chain carries TRBV19 and TRBJ2-3; D gene unclear. This CDR3 region has 14 residues. V dropped 5 bases and J dropped 0 bases, with 9 bases sitting between them. The germline gives CDR1 LNHDA, CDR2 SQIVND (reference sequence). The DNA of the CDR3 is TGTGCCAGTAGTGTGCAGTCTAGCACAGATACGCAGTATTTT. This sequence encodes CASSVQSSTDTQYF.

This clone appeared a few times. The V gene is TRBV2, the J gene TRBJ2-2; tentatively, D is TRBD2 (6 bases). Germline lookup yields CDR1 SNHLY and CDR2 FYNNEI. This CDR3 comprises 16 residues. Deletions cut 4 bases from V and 1 base from J, with 13 bases between. CDR3 in amino acids: CASSVRGLVNTGELFF. In DNA form, the CDR3 reads TGTGCCAGCAGTGTTCGGGGGTTGGTGAACACCGGGGAGCTGTTTTTT.

This clone was seen only a few times. The V call is TRBV19, the J call TRBJ1-1; 10 bases are shared with TRBD1. Germline CDR1 LNHDA, CDR2 SQIVND (reference sequence). The CDR3 length is 16 residues. The J segment lost 5 bases and the V segment lost 4 bases, leaving 10 bases of the junction unmatched. The DNA of the CDR3 is TGTGCCAGTAGTACAAGGGCCGGACAGGGGGGAACTGAAGCTTTCTTT. This encodes CASSTRAGQGGTEAFF.

This chain joins TRBV6-5 and TRBJ1-2; 9 positions match TRBD1. Germline lookup yields CDR1 MNHEY and CDR2 SVGAGI. Losses at the gene ends were 6 bases for V and 4 bases for J; bases not matched to a gene: 6. The CDR3 consists of 14 residues. CDR3 DNA sequence: TGTGCCAGCAGCCCTTCGGACAGGGGCTATGGCTACACCTTC. This gives the protein CASSPSDRGYGYTF.

This clone was found a few times. The V gene is TRBV7-8, the J gene TRBJ2-2; TRBD1 agrees at 9 bases. Germline CDR1 SGHVS, CDR2 FQNEAQ. The CDR3 is 16 amino acids. V shed 0 bases, J shed 4 bases, and the junction held 3 bases outside the gene matches. This CDR3 is CASSLADRGGTGELFF. The CDR3 nucleotides are TGTGCCAGCAGCTTAGCCGACAGGGGGGGCACCGGGGAGCTGTTTTTT.

The CDR3 DNA sequence: TGTGCCAGCAGCTTAAACGGGGGGGTTGAGACCCAGTACTTC. Amino acids: CASSLNGGVETQYF. V usage is TRBV7-2 and J usage is TRBJ2-5; 8 bases match TRBD2. This CDR3 has 14 residues. Germline V gene lookup returns CDR1 SGHTA and CDR2 FQGNSA. The ends lost 2 bases at V and 5 bases at J; junction bases unmatched: 4.

This rearrangement joins TRBV9 to TRBJ2-2, with D perhaps matching TRBD1 (6 bases). The germline CDR1 and CDR2 sequences are SGDLS and YYNGEE. Trimming removed 2 bases at V and 7 bases at J, with 18 bases between. The CDR3 length is 16 residues. CDR3 DNA sequence: TGTGCCAGCAGCGTGTTCGACAGGACCCGGGACGGGGAGCTGTTTTTT. Its translation: CASSVFDRTRDGELFF.

This chain uses TRBV19 with TRBJ1-5, with 10 bases matching TRBD1. Per germline, CDR1 LNHDA and CDR2 SQIVND (reference sequence). The CDR3 sequence is 15 residues long. The junction had 8 bases not matched to a gene; V was cut back by 5 bases and J by 7 bases. CDR3 sequence (DNA): TGTGCCAGTAGTTATTCGGGACAGGGGAAACAGCCCCAGCATTTT. Encoded protein: CASSYSGQGKQPQHF.

The rearrangement links TRBV6-5 to TRBJ1-2; tentatively, D is TRBD1 (6 bases). V lost 0 bases and J 5 bases, leaving 10 bases between the germline ends. In germline, CDR1 is MNHEY, CDR2 SVGAGI. The CDR3 sequence is 14 residues long. Written as DNA, the CDR3 is TGTGCCAGCAGTTACTCGGCAGGGGCTTATGGCTACACCTTC. It specifies CASSYSAGAYGYTF.

In its sample, this clone was seen once. The J gene is TRBJ2-3, the V gene TRBV2, with TRBD1 as a possible D gene (5 bases). Germline V gene sequence: CDR1 SNHLY, CDR2 FYNNEI. CDR3 size: 15 residues. V lost 11 bases, J lost 0 bases, and 18 bases lay in between. CDR3 sequence (DNA): TGTGCCTCCCGAACAGGTTCCCCTAGCACAGATACGCAGTATTTT. Amino acid sequence: CASRTGSPSTDTQYF.

This clone was recorded at least ten times. The chain combines TRBV29-1 with TRBJ1-6; D is unclear. Germline values: CDR1 SQVTM, CDR2 ANQGSEA. Between the trimmed V and J ends, which lost 0 bases and 14 bases, there was a span of 11 bases. This CDR3 is built from 12 residues. CDR3: CSVEDLRRTLHF. The CDR3 DNA reads as TGCAGCGTTGAAGATCTGCGGAGGACCCTCCACTTT.

In this sample, this clone turned up a few times. The V call is TRBV14, the J call TRBJ2-7; possible D gene TRBD2, 6 bases. V lost 4 bases to trimming and J lost 0 bases, with 13 bases between them. CDR3 size: 15 residues. Germline CDR1 is SGHDN and CDR2 is FVKESK. The DNA for the CDR3 is TGTGCCAGCAGCCCCTCTGGAGGGACCTCCTACGAGCAGTACTTC. Translation: CASSPSGGTSYEQYF.

This clone was picked up a small number of times. V usage is TRBV4-1 and J usage is TRBJ1-5; D gene ambiguous. V was trimmed by 2 bases and J by 1 base, leaving 9 bases between them. The CDR3 contains 15 residues. Germline loops: CDR1 MGHRA, CDR2 YSYEKL. The CDR3 spells CASSQSTGSNQPQHF. The CDR3 DNA sequence: TGCGCCAGCAGCCAATCGACTGGGAGCAATCAGCCCCAGCATTTT.

The rearrangement uses TRBV28 and TRBJ2-7, with 9 positions matching TRBD1. The CDR3 spans 16 residues. V was clipped by 5 bases and J by 2 bases; unmatched bases: 10. Germline loops: CDR1 MDHEN, CDR2 SYDVKM. This chain's CDR3 is CASSVPGTGLTYEQYF. Here the CDR3 DNA reads TGTGCCAGCAGTGTCCCCGGGACAGGGTTAACCTACGAGCAGTACTTC.

This clone showed up just once. J is TRBJ2-7 and V is TRBV6-1, with 9 positions matching TRBD2. This CDR3 is built from 15 residues. CDR1 and CDR2 (germline): MNHNS, SASEGT. Losses at the gene ends were 7 bases for V and 2 bases for J; bases not matched to a gene: 9. CDR3 amino acids: CASTPAASGTYEQYF. CDR3 nucleotides: TGTGCCAGCACCCCTGCGGCTAGCGGGACCTACGAGCAGTACTTC.

This clone was seen a single time. The rearrangement uses TRBV7-6 and TRBJ2-7; D is possibly TRBD2 (6 bases). V dropped 0 bases and J dropped 6 bases, with 12 bases sitting between them. Germline V CDR1 and CDR2: SGHVS, FNYEAQ. CDR3 length: 14 amino acids. CDR3 region: CASSLAGLEGEQYF. In nucleotides, the CDR3 is TGTGCCAGCAGCTTAGCGGGGTTGGAGGGCGAGCAGTACTTC.

CDR3 bases: TGTGCCAGCAGCCCGCGTTATGAGACAGGGGTGCGGACCTTC. Translation: CASSPRYETGVRTF. This chain joins TRBV7-2 and TRBJ1-2; 8 positions agree with TRBD1. Germline CDR1 SGHTA, CDR2 FQGNSA. J was trimmed by 14 bases and V by 5 bases; bases with no gene match: 16. CDR3 length equals 14 residues.

The chain uses TRBV25-1 and TRBJ2-3; 10 nucleotides agree with TRBD2. Unmatched junction bases numbered 5, after V lost 3 bases and J lost 2 bases. The germline CDR1 and CDR2 sequences are MGHDK and SYGVNS. This CDR3 spans 16 amino acids. The DNA for the CDR3 is TGTGCCAGCAGTGAGAAGCGGGGGGGCTTCACAGATACGCAGTATTTT. The encoded protein is CASSEKRGGFTDTQYF.

The chain joins TRBV28 to TRBJ2-5; TRBD1 agrees at 7 bases. Unmatched junction bases numbered 3, after V lost 4 bases and J lost 4 bases. The CDR3 contains 13 residues. Germline V CDR1 and CDR2: MDHEN, SYDVKM. CDR3: CASSSTGRETQYF. The CDR3 DNA is TGTGCCAGCAGTTCGACAGGGAGAGAGACCCAGTACTTC. The whole variable domain, filled in from reference TRBV28 and TRBJ2-5, reads DVKVTQSSRYLVKRTGEKVFLECVQDMDHENMFWYRQDPGLGLRLIYFSYDVKMKEKGDIPEGYSVSREKKERFSLILESASTNQTSMYLCASSSTGRETQYFGPGTRLLVL.

The genes are TRBV5-1 and TRBJ1-4, with D unclear. Germline V lookup: CDR1 SGHRS, CDR2 YFSETQ. CDR3 size: 15 residues. V was cut by 3 bases and J by 0 bases, with 9 bases left in between. In nucleotides, the CDR3 is TGCGCCAGCAGCTCGACTCCTTCAACTAATGAAAAACTGTTTTTT. Translated: CASSSTPSTNEKLFF.

This clone was detected only a few times. The chain links TRBV28 to TRBJ2-7; 10 bases agree with TRBD1. The germline CDR1 and CDR2 sequences are MDHEN and SYDVKM. Trimming cost V 4 bases and J 4 bases; bases outside gene matches: 1. The CDR3 has 13 residues. For the CDR3, the DNA is TGTGCCAGCAGTTCGGACAGGGGGTACGAGCAGTACTTC. Protein: CASSSDRGYEQYF.